What follows are 30 T cell receptor beta chains derived from one specimen sequenced in a study of control samples from healthy donors and cancer patients (dated by TCRdb to 2018 to 2020). To prepare the library, the immunoSEQ multiplex PCR assay was applied. Not all clones reach the TCRdb copy of this immuneACCESS table, which keeps in-frame sequences only. Checked studies attribute under half of the gap to unresolved V genes and leave the rest unexplained. The table for this sample lists some 130,000 clones; 90% of them were counted only once. The ten top clones hold 2% to 3% of the sample. The sequenced material came from blood. The receptors were sampled from a man between 40 and 49 years old in good health.

The chain employs TRBV3-1 (or the pseudogene TRBV3-2) and TRBJ2-7; D remains unclear. Germline CDR1 is LGHDT and CDR2 is YNNKEL (reference sequence). V lost 4 bases and J 2 bases, leaving 9 bases between the germline ends. The CDR3 has 13 amino acids. The CDR3 region has the DNA TGTGCCAGCAGCCCCCTGACCACCTACGAGCAGTACTTC. Translation gives CASSPLTTYEQYF.

This chain uses TRBV7-9 with TRBJ2-1, with D perhaps TRBD2 (6 bases). Trimming stripped 5 bases from V and 3 bases from J, with 17 bases between. The germline V gene encodes CDR1 SEHNR and CDR2 FQNEAQ (reference sequence). The CDR3 consists of 16 residues. The DNA for the CDR3 is TGTGCCAGCAGCGAGGGGTGGGGCGGGATCTACAATGAGCAGTTCTTC. Translating gives CASSEGWGGIYNEQFF.

The rearrangement joins TRBV3-1 (or the pseudogene TRBV3-2) to TRBJ1-2; TRBD1 aligns across 7 bases. Germline trimming cut 0 bases from V and 8 bases from J; bases unmatched to any gene: 6. This CDR3 contains 14 residues. Germline-derived CDR1 and CDR2 are LGHDT and YNNKEL (reference sequence). CDR3 nucleotide sequence: TGTGCCAGCAGCCAAGATCACAGGGGAGGAGGCTACACCTTC. It translates to CASSQDHRGGGYTF.

CDR3 residues: CASRPDRGMEQDTQYF. The CDR3 coding sequence is TGTGCCAGCAGGCCGGATAGGGGCATGGAGCAAGATACGCAGTATTTT. The rearrangement uses TRBV5-5 and TRBJ2-3; a weak D match, TRBD1 (5 bases). Germline CDR1 reads SGHKS; CDR2 reads YYEKEE (reference sequence). V was cut by 5 bases and J by 5 bases, with 21 bases left in between. This CDR3 comprises 16 residues.

The chain joins TRBV11-2 to TRBJ1-4; 7 nucleotides align to TRBD1. CDR3 length equals 15 residues. V gave up 5 bases and J gave up 0 bases; unmatched junction bases: 3. Per germline, CDR1 SGHAT and CDR2 FQNNGV. CDR3 sequence: CASSTGDTTNEKLFF. The CDR3 DNA is TGTGCCAGCAGCACAGGGGACACAACTAATGAAAAACTGTTTTTT.

Points on this clone: It may be a read error: a sequence one base away is much more abundant. This chain uses TRBV9 with TRBJ2-7; D call uncertain. CDR1 SGDLS and CDR2 YYNGEE come from the germline V gene. V was trimmed by 4 bases and J by 0 bases, leaving 14 bases between them. The CDR3 spans 15 residues. CDR3: CASSPGWPSSYEQYF. In nucleotides, the CDR3 is TGTGCCAGCAGCCCCGGATGGCCTAGCTCCTACGAGCAGTACTTC. The full variable domain, in which reference TRBV9 and TRBJ2-7 provide the parts outside the CDR3, is DSGVTQTPKHLITATGQRVTLRCSPRSGDLSVYWYQQSLDQGLQFLIQYYNGEERAKGNILERFSAQQFPDLHSELNLSSLELGDSALYFCASSPGWPSSYEQYFGPGTRLTVT.

The CDR3 nucleotides are TGTGCCAGCAGCTTAAAGGGGGGCAATGAGCAGTTCTTC. Its translation: CASSLKGGNEQFF. This rearrangement joins TRBV7-3 to TRBJ2-1; D is perhaps TRBD1 or TRBD2 (6 bases each). CDR3 length: 13 amino acids. V was shortened by 1 base and J by 6 bases, with 7 bases between the two germline ends. Germline CDR1 SGHTA, CDR2 FQGTGA. Supplemented by reference TRBV7-3 and TRBJ2-1, the full variable domain reads GAGVSQTPSNKVTEKGKYVELRCDPISGHTALYWYRQSLGQGPEFLIYFQGTGAADDSGLPNDRFFAVRPEGSVSTLKIQRTERGDSAVYLCASSLKGGNEQFFGPGTRLTVL.

The chain is built from TRBV30 and TRBJ2-5; D perhaps matches TRBD2 (5 bases). The V gene lost 2 bases and the J gene lost 5 bases, with 12 bases spanning the gap. Germline CDR1 reads GTSNPN; CDR2 reads SVGIG (reference sequence). This CDR3 is 13 amino acids long. The CDR3 region is CAWSTPGSETQYF. The CDR3 DNA is TGTGCCTGGAGTACCCCGGGGAGTGAGACCCAGTACTTC.

The chain employs TRBV18 and TRBJ2-1, with a tentative D call TRBD1 (6 bases). Germline CDR1 is KGHSH and CDR2 is LQKENI. CDR3 length: 15 residues. Between the trimmed V and J ends, which lost 2 bases and 5 bases, there was a span of 13 bases. The CDR3 spells CASSPDRYPNNEQFF. Written as DNA, the CDR3 is TGTGCCAGCTCACCAGACAGGTACCCCAACAATGAGCAGTTCTTC.

V and J are TRBV5-1 and TRBJ2-1; TRBD2 agrees at 13 bases. The length of the CDR3 is 15 residues. After removal of 4 bases from V and 5 bases from J, the junction contained 3 bases not matched to a gene. Germline V CDR1 and CDR2: SGHRS, YFSETQ. CDR3 DNA sequence: TGCGCCAGCAGCATAGGACTAGCGGGGGACAATGAGCAGTTCTTC. This codes for CASSIGLAGDNEQFF.

This chain links TRBV7-9 with TRBJ2-3; no clear D. This CDR3 has 11 amino acids. V was pared by 8 bases and J by 7 bases, with 10 bases between. Germline V gene sequence: CDR1 SEHNR, CDR2 FQNEAQ (reference sequence). As DNA, the CDR3 is TGTGCCAGCCACTTTTTGAATACGCAGTATTTT. It yields the protein CASHFLNTQYF.

As DNA, the CDR3 is TGTGCCAGCAGCTTAGATCAGACCCGGCGGGAGACCCAGTACTTC. This gives the protein CASSLDQTRRETQYF. The chain employs TRBV7-2 and TRBJ2-5; unclear D gene. Trimming pared 1 base from V and 5 bases from J, leaving 14 bases between. Germline V gives CDR1 SGHTA, CDR2 FQGNSA. This CDR3 region has 15 residues.

The V gene is TRBV7-6, the J gene TRBJ2-5; D is undetermined. The germline CDR1 and CDR2 sequences are SGHVS and FNYEAQ. Trimming cost V 1 base and J 3 bases, with 12 bases left between them. The CDR3 totals 15 residues. The CDR3 sequence is CASSLGGYREETQYF. DNA of the CDR3: TGTGCCAGCAGCTTAGGCGGATATAGAGAAGAGACCCAGTACTTC. The full variable domain, with the rest looked up from reference TRBV7-6 and TRBJ2-5, is GAGVSQSPRYKVTKRGQDVALRCDPISGHVSLYWYRQALGQGPEFLTYFNYEAQQDKSGLPNDRFSAERPEGSISTLTIQRTEQRDSAMYRCASSLGGYREETQYFGPGTRLLVL.

The gene calls are TRBV19 and TRBJ1-6; D remains unclear. Germline CDR1 LNHDA, CDR2 SQIVND (reference sequence). The V gene lost 5 bases and the J gene lost 7 bases, with 15 bases spanning the gap. The CDR3 covers 15 residues. The CDR3 sequence: CASSSRGILNSPLHF. The CDR3 DNA is TGTGCCAGTAGTTCCCGAGGGATTTTGAATTCACCCCTCCACTTT. The variable domain in full, with the rest retrieved from reference TRBV19 and TRBJ1-6, is DGGITQSPKYLFRKEGQNVTLSCEQNLNHDAMYWYRQDPGQGLRLIYYSQIVNDFQKGDIAEGYSVSREKKESFPLTVTSAQKNPTAFYLCASSSRGILNSPLHFGNGTRLTVT.

V gene TRBV25-1 combines with J gene TRBJ1-2; D not resolved. This CDR3 comprises 11 residues. The V and J ends lost 4 bases and 8 bases respectively, with 8 bases between them. Germline values: CDR1 MGHDK, CDR2 SYGVNS. Written as DNA, the CDR3 is TGTGCCAGCAGTGCCACAGTCGGCTACACCTTC. Its protein is CASSATVGYTF.

V is TRBV6-1 and J is TRBJ1-2; 8 positions match TRBD1. Unmatched junction bases numbered 7, after V lost 3 bases and J lost 1 base. Looked up from germline, CDR1 is MNHNS and CDR2 is SASEGT. The CDR3 is 16 residues long. The CDR3 loop is CASSEAGTGYNYGYTF. The CDR3 DNA is TGTGCCAGCAGTGAGGCCGGGACAGGCTATAACTATGGCTACACCTTC.

This chain joins TRBV2 and TRBJ1-4; TRBD1 agrees at 7 bases. V dropped 5 bases and J dropped 8; count of bases not matched to a gene: 8. This CDR3 region has 14 residues. Germline V gene sequence: CDR1 SNHLY, CDR2 FYNNEI. The chain's CDR3 is CASSRGQVEEKLFF. DNA for the CDR3: TGTGCCAGCAGTCGTGGACAGGTGGAGGAAAAACTGTTTTTT.

This rearrangement joins TRBV25-1 to TRBJ2-2; 9 bases are a match to TRBD2. CDR3 size: 14 residues. Trimming cost V 6 bases and J 2 bases; bases outside gene matches: 1. Germline V gene lookup returns CDR1 MGHDK and CDR2 SYGVNS. The CDR3 DNA follows: TGTGCCAGCAGGACTAGCGGCAACACCGGGGAGCTGTTTTTT. Translated, it gives CASRTSGNTGELFF.

Only one count was recorded for this clone. This sequence joins TRBV2 and TRBJ2-3; D not certain. CDR3 length: 14 amino acids. CDR1 is SNHLY, CDR2 FYNNEI, per germline. Between the trimmed V and J ends, which lost 8 bases and 6 bases, there was a span of 18 bases. CDR3 coding DNA: TGTGCCAGCCTACCTGACTCATTTATCGATACGCAGTATTTT. It codes for CASLPDSFIDTQYF. The whole variable domain, filled in from reference TRBV2 and TRBJ2-3, reads EPEVTQTPSHQVTQMGQEVILRCVPISNHLYFYWYRQILGQKVEFLVSFYNNEISEKSEIFDDQFSVERPDGSNFTLKIRSTKLEDSAMYFCASLPDSFIDTQYFGPGTRLTVL.

The chain combines TRBV9 with TRBJ2-1, with D perhaps matching TRBD2 (5 bases). With 3 bases removed from V and 9 bases from J, the gap between germline ends came to 16 bases. The CDR3 totals 14 residues. The germline V gene has CDR1 SGDLS and CDR2 YYNGEE. This CDR3 reads CASSGRIGSGEQFF. Here the CDR3 DNA reads TGTGCCAGCAGCGGGAGGATTGGATCCGGTGAGCAGTTCTTC.

V usage is TRBV28 and J usage is TRBJ1-6; D gene uncertain. Germline CDR1 and CDR2: MDHEN and SYDVKM. The germline V and J ends were trimmed by 5 bases and 13 bases, with 9 bases remaining between them. The CDR3 is 11 amino acids. The CDR3 loop reads CASSTPEPLHF. The CDR3 DNA reads as TGTGCCAGCAGTACCCCGGAGCCCCTCCACTTT.

V gene TRBV3-1 (or the pseudogene TRBV3-2) combines with J gene TRBJ1-5; D uncertain. This CDR3 is built from 13 residues. Looked up from germline, CDR1 is LGHDT and CDR2 is YNNKEL (reference sequence). Trimming removed 1 base from V and 7 bases from J, with 8 bases in between. The CDR3 loop reads CASSQGPIQPQHF. CDR3 nucleotides: TGTGCCAGCAGCCAAGGACCGATACAGCCCCAGCATTTT.

The chain links TRBV18 to TRBJ2-3; TRBD2 is a possible D gene (6 bases). There are 15 residues in the CDR3. V was shortened by 6 bases and J by 6 bases, with 19 bases between the two germline ends. Per germline, CDR1 KGHSH and CDR2 LQKENI. The DNA of the CDR3 is TGTGCCAGCTCTCCTGTGGGGGAGGCATGGGATACGCAGTATTTT. The encoded protein is CASSPVGEAWDTQYF. Full variable domain (remainder filled in from reference TRBV18 and TRBJ2-3): NAGVMQNPRHLVRRRGQEARLRCSPMKGHSHVYWYRQLPEEGLKFMVYLQKENIIDESGMPKERFSAEFPKEGPSILRIQQVVRGDSAAYFCASSPVGEAWDTQYFGPGTRLTVL.

This rearrangement joins TRBV2 to TRBJ1-2; TRBD1 matches at 8 bases. From germline, CDR1 is SNHLY and CDR2 FYNNEI. V was pared by 6 bases and J by 6 bases, with 15 bases of the junction left unmatched. The CDR3 spans 16 residues. The CDR3 region is CASRALVQGGRDGYTF. Written as DNA, the CDR3 is TGTGCCAGCAGGGCCCTCGTACAGGGGGGCAGGGATGGCTACACCTTC.

This chain connects TRBV30 to TRBJ1-4; TRBD1 aligns across 7 bases. The trim removed 5 bases at V and 8 bases at J, leaving 2 bases unmatched. Germline-derived CDR1 and CDR2 are GTSNPN and SVGIG (reference sequence). The CDR3 covers 11 residues. CDR3 in amino acids: CAWGDSEKLFF. In DNA form, the CDR3 reads TGTGCCTGGGGGGACAGCGAAAAACTGTTTTTT.

The chain carries TRBV29-1 and TRBJ1-5, with D possibly being TRBD1 (6 bases). Deletions cut 7 bases from V and 9 bases from J, with 16 bases between. The germline V gene encodes CDR1 SQVTM and CDR2 ANQGSEA. The CDR3 has 12 residues. The CDR3: CSALDSTGPQHF. The CDR3 DNA sequence: TGCAGCGCCTTGGACAGTACGGGGCCCCAGCATTTT.

J is TRBJ1-5 and V is TRBV10-3, with D hard to call. CDR3 size: 14 residues. V gave up 6 bases and J gave up 6 bases, with 15 bases separating them. Germline CDR1 is ENHRY and CDR2 is SYGVKD. DNA of the CDR3: TGTGCCATCAGGAAGGGAGTAGAGGGTCAGCCCCAGCATTTT. It specifies CAIRKGVEGQPQHF.

This rearrangement joins TRBV20-1 to TRBJ1-1; D is uncertain. Trimming took 3 bases from V and 2 from J, leaving 10 bases between them. CDR3 length: 13 residues. Germline lookup yields CDR1 DFQATT and CDR2 SNEGSKA (reference sequence). The CDR3 here is CSASWRINTEAFF. CDR3 nucleotides: TGCAGTGCTAGTTGGAGGATTAACACTGAAGCTTTCTTT.

The chain recombines TRBV10-3 with TRBJ1-2; D is possibly TRBD1 (6 bases). CDR1 ENHRY and CDR2 SYGVKD come from the germline V gene. The V and J ends lost 4 bases and 0 bases respectively, with 12 bases between them. This CDR3 contains 15 residues. The CDR3 protein is CAISGGGLSNYGYTF. As DNA, the CDR3 is TGTGCCATCAGTGGAGGGGGGCTTTCTAACTATGGCTACACCTTC.

This sequence joins TRBV6-5 and TRBJ1-5; possibly TRBD1 for D (5 bases). Germline CDR1 is MNHEY and CDR2 is SVGAGI. The CDR3 extends over 16 amino acids. Trimming cost V 4 bases and J 3 bases, with 16 bases left between them. The CDR3 sequence: CASSLSPGGYNQPQHF. The CDR3 DNA reads as TGTGCCAGCAGTTTATCTCCCGGGGGGTACAATCAGCCCCAGCATTTT.